This T cell receptor beta chain was recovered during a study of blood T cells in healthy people across ages (dated by TCRdb to between 2014 and 2016). Notes on the research overall: In model experiments, roughly one uniquely barcoded TCR beta cDNA molecule per two T cells was captured by template switching. For two donors (one aged 18 to 29 and one aged 80 or older), the study analyzed two additional independent replicas of 1 million unique cDNA reads from the same blood draw. To track age-related changes in TCR beta repertoire diversity, the study relied on deep sequencing normalized with unique cDNA molecular identifiers. The donors were divided into four age groups: young (average roughly 15 years), middle-aged (about 40), aged (roughly 66) and long-lived (around 80). To avoid experimental bias, donors of different ages were distributed randomly across sequencing lanes.

What the work shows at the level of the full study, not this receptor alone: Conclusive comparison of naive and antigen-experienced compartments was prevented by the profiling of bulk unsorted PBMCs. As age increased, observed TCR beta diversity per million T cells dropped in a roughly linear way, and a significant reduction was already evident by age 40. Total diversity estimates from one million sequenced T cells were considered lower bounds and underestimates. There was a strong correlation between observed TCR beta diversity and the percentage of naive T cells measured by flow cytometry. Because donor CMV infection status was unknown, age-related changes in expanded clonotypes were potentially confounded. The long-lived group showed more naive CD4+ T cells, fewer expanded clones and increased TCR diversity than the aged group, suggesting age selection.

From the cysteine through the phenylalanine, the CDR3 covers 15 amino acids. Kept here is only the CDR3 DNA, which spans 45 bases and is read in frame from base 1. The germline V gene (reference sequence) specifies MNHEY as CDR1 and SMNVEV as CDR2. V sheds 5 bases and J sheds 4 bases, leaving 18 bases between their ends. Systemically healthy Caucasian individuals from Russia, 39 in total and aged roughly 6 to 100 years, were included as donors. Each donor gave 8 to 10 milliliters of peripheral blood, collected into EDTA-treated Vacutainer tubes. Ficoll-Paque density-gradient centrifugation was used to isolate PBMCs, with at least 6 million per sample. Trizol reagent was used to extract total RNA from PBMCs, with at least 5.5 micrograms per sample. The percentages of naive CD45RAhigh/CD27high T cells were determined by flow cytometry on a PBMC aliquot from every donor. Library preparation employed 5' RACE. Sequenced using an Illumina HiSeq 2500. A second PCR of about 6 to 12 cycles was performed with a sample-barcoded 5' primer and a J-beta primer mix. A unique molecular identifier was introduced onto each TCR beta cDNA molecule by a template-switch 5' adaptor carrying 12 random nucleotides. At least 3 million CDR3-containing paired-end reads were obtained from each sample. First-strand cDNA synthesis was performed from all RNA using the Mint cDNA synthesis kit, with priming by a TRBC-specific oligonucleotide. Following uracil-DNA glycosylase treatment, a first 18-cycle PCR with universal primers M1SS and BC2_uni_R was performed on all cDNA. The source study handled its data this way. Each sample was normalized by randomly selecting 1 million high-quality reads, each carrying a distinct molecular identifier. Instead of being binned into consensus sequences, reads with shared molecular identifiers were discarded. MiTCR, set to a Q25 quality threshold and the strictest error-elimination algorithm, was used for CDR3 identification, clonotype clustering and error correction. Lower-bound total TCR beta diversity was estimated with a nonparametric unseen species model using Euler transformation. TCRdb reanalyzed the raw reads on its own, using fastp at Q25 for trimming and MiXCR for clone calling, and kept in-frame beta chains. Each CDR3 protein appears once, grouped with its most common genes and DNA. V and J calls and clone size were set by TCRdb, not the authors. This sample lists fewer than 950,000 distinct CDR3 sequences; roughly 50% were detected once. Approximately 40% of the sample goes to the ten largest clones.

With regard to this clonotype: The antigen this receptor binds is unknown. Nothing much larger sits one base from this clone, and base qualities are not available.

The receptor comes from a man older than 75 in good health. Sequencing was performed on blood. Recombination linked TRBV27 to TRBJ2-7; the D gene cannot be resolved beyond TRBD1 or TRBD2, each matching 5 bases. The base sequence is TGTGCCAGCAGTCCCGTAGGTGGAGAGGGGTACGAGCAGTACTTC. Translated, this is CASSPVGGEGYEQYF.